This is a list of T cell receptor beta chains from one sample in a study of shared clonotypes between healthy human individuals. Profiled with immunoSEQ multiplex PCR; TCRdb holds only in-frame clones, not every one. The repertoire consists of 550,000 to 850,000 clones, with around 70% occurring once and the leading ten covering 1.8%. Sample: memory CD4+ T cells sorted from blood. The receptors were sampled from a woman in her twenties or thirties in good health. The conserved cysteine and the conserved F or W are not part of the CDR3 here. Each record gives: J gene, V gene, CDR3 protein.

J: TRBJ2-1; V: TRBV9; CDR3: ASSPTAFLGNEQF
J: TRBJ1-5; V: TRBV6-5; CDR3: ASSYRDGSNQPQH
J: TRBJ2-1; V: TRBV18; CDR3: ASSPNSDSGVQF
J: TRBJ1-1; V: TRBV28; CDR3: ASSFRRGSPAEAF
J: TRBJ2-7; V: TRBV29-1; CDR3: SVQFGLADSYEQY
J: TRBJ2-3; V: TRBV6-5; CDR3: ASSLKGASTDTQY
J: TRBJ2-1; V: TRBV6-1; CDR3: ASSKMGIPTDEQF
J: TRBJ1-2; V: TRBV27; CDR3: ASSPTRGYGYT
J: TRBJ2-3; V: TRBV6-1; CDR3: ASGSGGSTDTQY
J: TRBJ2-1; V: TRBV5-4; CDR3: ASSLIRDSTYNEQF
J: TRBJ2-3; V: TRBV9; CDR3: ASSAWDRGVDTQY
J: TRBJ1-1; V: TRBV2; CDR3: ASGGQGDTEAF
J: TRBJ2-7; V: TRBV6-1; CDR3: ATDRTGGGYEQY
J: TRBJ1-2; V: TRBV30; CDR3: AWSEGSGYGYT
J: TRBJ1-2; V: TRBV7-2; CDR3: ASSPRSEAAYGYT
J: TRBJ2-7; V: TRBV6-4; CDR3: ASRASRDRTKPYEQY
J: TRBJ2-1; V: TRBV19; CDR3: ASGPTGVYNEQF
J: TRBJ2-7; V: TRBV25-1; CDR3: ASSGTPGDRRGSYEQY
J: TRBJ2-1; V: TRBV2; CDR3: ASSVEGLAIEQF
J: TRBJ1-2; V: TRBV6-5; CDR3: AVSTYT
J: TRBJ2-7; V: TRBV7-9; CDR3: ASSPLGAGGYVEQY
J: TRBJ2-1; V: TRBV18; CDR3: ASSPRDEQF
J: TRBJ2-2; V: TRBV7-5; CDR3: ASSLQPASGELF
J: TRBJ2-7; V: TRBV25-1; CDR3: ASSESVLGGDQEQY
J: TRBJ2-3; V: TRBV9; CDR3: ASSATSASTDTQY
J: TRBJ1-1; V: TRBV19; CDR3: ASIDMRNTEAF
J: TRBJ1-2; V: TRBV28; CDR3: ASRRQGANGYGYT
J: TRBJ2-3; V: TRBV28; CDR3: ASTSPPGDTQY